The rows below give T cell receptor beta chains drawn from one sample of a study of T-cell memory formation after mild COVID-19. TCRdb passed the 5' RACE reads through MiXCR, listing each CDR3 protein once. Among about 400,000 distinct CDR3 sequences, about a sixth were seen once, and the ten largest hold around a fifth. Sequencing was performed on PBMCs or a T cell subset sorted from them (not recorded which). These receptor sequences come from a man in his late teens or twenties who had mild COVID-19 (a few samples of this study predate the infection). Cell type and time point are not known. Each CDR3 is given with its conserved first and last residue. The order of the fields is V gene, clone size, D gene, J gene, CDR3 DNA, CDR3 protein. D genes are given only for firm matches. Only part of the rows carry a size: once, few, many, or a class if the clone is expanded.

V gene: TRBV12-3/TRBV12-4
clone size: few
D gene: TRBD1
J gene: TRBJ2-7
CDR3 DNA: TGTGCCAGCAGTACCAACAGGGGGACCTCCTACGAGCAGTACTTC
CDR3 protein: CASSTNRGTSYEQYF

V gene: TRBV5-6
clone size: few
D gene: NA
J gene: TRBJ1-2
CDR3 DNA: TGTGCCAGCAGCTTGCGCACGTTGGGCTATGGCTACACCTTC
CDR3 protein: CASSLRTLGYGYTF

V gene: TRBV6-1
clone size: few
D gene: NA
J gene: TRBJ2-6
CDR3 DNA: TGTGCCAGCAGTGAATGGATGCGGGAATCTGGGGCCAACGTCCTGACTTTC
CDR3 protein: CASSEWMRESGANVLTF

V gene: TRBV9
clone size: NA
D gene: NA
J gene: TRBJ2-2
CDR3 DNA: TGTGCCAGCAGCTCAGGGTCCGAGGGGGGCACCGGGGAGCTGTTTTTT
CDR3 protein: CASSSGSEGGTGELFF

V gene: TRBV5-1
clone size: NA
D gene: NA
J gene: TRBJ1-1
CDR3 DNA: TGCGCCAGCAGCCTCCGCGGAGTGGGCCTGAACACTGAAGCTTTCTTT
CDR3 protein: CASSLRGVGLNTEAFF

V gene: TRBV12-3/TRBV12-4
clone size: NA
D gene: NA
J gene: TRBJ2-1
CDR3 DNA: TGTGCCAGCAGACAAACTTCTAGCTCCTACAATGAGCAGTTCTTC
CDR3 protein: CASRQTSSSYNEQFF

V gene: TRBV11-2
clone size: NA
D gene: TRBD2
J gene: TRBJ2-5
CDR3 DNA: TGTGCCAGCAGCTTCGGGACTAAGGAGACCCAGTACTTC
CDR3 protein: CASSFGTKETQYF

V gene: TRBV9
clone size: NA
D gene: NA
J gene: TRBJ2-2
CDR3 DNA: TGTGCCAGCAGCGCCCAACCCACCGGGGAGCTGTTTTTT
CDR3 protein: CASSAQPTGELFF

V gene: TRBV18
clone size: few
D gene: NA
J gene: TRBJ1-6
CDR3 DNA: TGTGCCAGCTCACCAAACACGGGGACTGGAAATTCACCCCTCCACTTT
CDR3 protein: CASSPNTGTGNSPLHF

V gene: TRBV3-1
clone size: few
D gene: TRBD1
J gene: TRBJ1-2
CDR3 DNA: TGTGCCAGCAGCCAAGTGGACAGGGGTGGCTACACCTTC
CDR3 protein: CASSQVDRGGYTF

V gene: TRBV18
clone size: NA
D gene: NA
J gene: TRBJ2-3
CDR3 DNA: TGTGCCAGCTCACCTAGCGACAGCCGGGTGGGTACGCAGTATTTT
CDR3 protein: CASSPSDSRVGTQYF

V gene: TRBV12-3/TRBV12-4
clone size: few
D gene: NA
J gene: TRBJ2-2
CDR3 DNA: TGTGCCAGCAGCAGACAGGCCGTTTTCCTGGAGCTGTTTTTT
CDR3 protein: CASSRQAVFLELFF

V gene: TRBV3-1
clone size: few
D gene: NA
J gene: TRBJ2-1
CDR3 DNA: TGTGCCAGCAGCCAAGATTTGCAGATCTACAATGAGCAGTTCTTC
CDR3 protein: CASSQDLQIYNEQFF

V gene: TRBV7-2
clone size: NA
D gene: TRBD1
J gene: TRBJ1-3
CDR3 DNA: TGTGCCAGCAGTACAGGGGATGGAAACACCATATATTTT
CDR3 protein: CASSTGDGNTIYF

V gene: TRBV20-1
clone size: few
D gene: NA
J gene: TRBJ2-7
CDR3 DNA: TGCAGTGCTAGCCCCCTCGGGCTAGCGTTCAACGAGCAGTACTTC
CDR3 protein: CSASPLGLAFNEQYF

V gene: TRBV6-1
clone size: NA
D gene: NA
J gene: TRBJ2-7
CDR3 DNA: TGTGCCAGCACCTCAGGAGGGGCCAGCTCCTACGAGCAGTACTTC
CDR3 protein: CASTSGGASSYEQYF

V gene: TRBV12-3/TRBV12-4
clone size: NA
D gene: NA
J gene: TRBJ2-3
CDR3 DNA: TGTGCCAGCAGGCTTTGGGATACGCAGTATTTT
CDR3 protein: CASRLWDTQYF

V gene: TRBV4-3
clone size: NA
D gene: NA
J gene: TRBJ1-3
CDR3 DNA: TGCGCCAGCAGCCAAGAATGGGGGCGAGGAAACACCATATATTTT
CDR3 protein: CASSQEWGRGNTIYF

V gene: TRBV7-9
clone size: few
D gene: NA
J gene: TRBJ2-1
CDR3 DNA: TGTGCCAGCAGCTTAGTCCGGACTGAGCAGTTCTTC
CDR3 protein: CASSLVRTEQFF

V gene: TRBV7-9
clone size: few
D gene: NA
J gene: TRBJ2-5
CDR3 DNA: TGTGCCAGCAGCTTTACGAGAGACCAAGAGACCCAGTACTTC
CDR3 protein: CASSFTRDQETQYF

V gene: TRBV12-5
clone size: NA
D gene: TRBD1
J gene: TRBJ2-2
CDR3 DNA: TGTGCTAGTGGTTACTCGACAGGGGGCTACACCGGGGAGCTGTTTTTT
CDR3 protein: CASGYSTGGYTGELFF

V gene: TRBV5-1
clone size: NA
D gene: NA
J gene: TRBJ2-1
CDR3 DNA: TGCGCCAGCAGCGACGGTAGCTGTGGTAATGAGCAGTTCTTC
CDR3 protein: CASSDGSCGNEQFF

V gene: TRBV9
clone size: NA
D gene: NA
J gene: TRBJ1-1
CDR3 DNA: TGTGCCAGCAGTTTGTCTGGTTATAACACTGAAGCTTTCTTT
CDR3 protein: CASSLSGYNTEAFF

V gene: TRBV20-1
clone size: few
D gene: NA
J gene: TRBJ1-6
CDR3 DNA: TGCAGTGCTAGAGGGACAGAGGGAAGTTCACCCCTCCACTTT
CDR3 protein: CSARGTEGSSPLHF

V gene: TRBV10-2
clone size: NA
D gene: NA
J gene: TRBJ2-1
CDR3 DNA: TGCGCCAGCAGTTCGCGGATATTCTACAATGAGCAGTTCTTC
CDR3 protein: CASSSRIFYNEQFF

V gene: TRBV4-3
clone size: few
D gene: NA
J gene: TRBJ2-2
CDR3 DNA: TGCGCCAGCAGCCAAGGACCTACTATGGTCACCGGGGAGCTGTTTTTT
CDR3 protein: CASSQGPTMVTGELFF

V gene: TRBV3-1
clone size: few
D gene: TRBD1
J gene: TRBJ2-1
CDR3 DNA: TGTGCCAGCAGCCAAGTATTCGAGGCCGGGACAGAGAAATTCGATGAGCAGTTCTTC
CDR3 protein: CASSQVFEAGTEKFDEQFF

V gene: TRBV4-2
clone size: NA
D gene: NA
J gene: TRBJ2-7
CDR3 DNA: TGTGCCAGCAGCGGAACGGGGACAATGAGCTCCTACGAGCAGTACTTC
CDR3 protein: CASSGTGTMSSYEQYF

V gene: TRBV12-3/TRBV12-4
clone size: NA
D gene: TRBD2
J gene: TRBJ2-1
CDR3 DNA: TGTGCCAGCAGTTCCACTAGCGGGGGGGCCGGTGAGCAGTTCTTC
CDR3 protein: CASSSTSGGAGEQFF

V gene: TRBV5-4
clone size: NA
D gene: TRBD1
J gene: TRBJ1-2
CDR3 DNA: TGTGCCAGCAGCTGGGACAGGGGGCGCAACTATGGCTACACCTTC
CDR3 protein: CASSWDRGRNYGYTF

V gene: TRBV29-1
clone size: NA
D gene: NA
J gene: TRBJ1-2
CDR3 DNA: TGCAGCGTTGGTTCGGGGGACGGCTACACCTTC
CDR3 protein: CSVGSGDGYTF

V gene: TRBV7-6
clone size: NA
D gene: NA
J gene: TRBJ2-3
CDR3 DNA: TGTGCCAGCAGCCCACAGGCTAGAGATACGCAGTATTTT
CDR3 protein: CASSPQARDTQYF

V gene: TRBV20-1
clone size: NA
D gene: NA
J gene: TRBJ2-7
CDR3 DNA: TGCAGTGCTCAAGACGAATTCTCCTACGAGCAGTACTTC
CDR3 protein: CSAQDEFSYEQYF

V gene: TRBV12-3/TRBV12-4
clone size: NA
D gene: NA
J gene: TRBJ1-6
CDR3 DNA: TGTGCCAGCAGCTTCTCCTCGTCAGGGGATCGTTCACCCCTCCACTTT
CDR3 protein: CASSFSSSGDRSPLHF

V gene: TRBV21-1
clone size: NA
D gene: NA
J gene: TRBJ1-1
CDR3 DNA: TGTGCCAGCAGCAAAGGGCCAAAGAACACTGAAGCTTTCTTT
CDR3 protein: CASSKGPKNTEAFF

V gene: TRBV27
clone size: few
D gene: NA
J gene: TRBJ1-1
CDR3 DNA: TGTGCCAGCAGTTTATACTCGGGGGGTTTCACTGAAGCTTTCTTT
CDR3 protein: CASSLYSGGFTEAFF

V gene: TRBV5-1
clone size: few
D gene: NA
J gene: TRBJ2-5
CDR3 DNA: TGCGCCAGCAGCTTGGACGGGATATCGGAGACCCAGTACTTC
CDR3 protein: CASSLDGISETQYF